The 13 T cell receptor beta chains below come from one sample, sequenced in a study of blood T cell repertoires in COVID-19. Clones were read by immunoSEQ multiplex PCR, and TCRdb kept only the in-frame ones, dropping some. Counted here are more than 150,000 clones, around 87% occurring once; the ten biggest clones make up around 2.3%. Material for sequencing was peripheral blood. All receptors derive from a man aged 35-49 years with active or convalescent COVID-19.

Note on this clone: The junction does not match germline at one end; this may be a read error. V gene TRBV7-7 combines with J gene TRBJ1-4; D ambiguous. Germline V gives CDR1 SSHAT, CDR2 FNYEAQ (reference sequence). The CDR3 spans 14 residues. The CDR3 coding sequence is TGTGCTAGCAGCTTAGGGCCAGGAAATGAAAAACTGTTTTTT. Translated, it gives CASSLGPGNEKLFF.

The V gene is TRBV27, the J gene TRBJ2-7, with 8 bases matching TRBD1. The CDR3 totals 19 residues. From germline, CDR1 is MNHEY and CDR2 SMNVEV (reference sequence). Trimming cost V 5 bases and J 1 base; bases outside gene matches: 19. This CDR3 is CASSLGLGQVVGISYEQYF. The CDR3 bases are TGTGCCAGCAGTCTAGGATTGGGACAGGTTGTTGGAATTTCCTACGAGCAGTACTTC.

This chain uses TRBV14 with TRBJ2-1; 9 bases align to TRBD2. The CDR3 runs 17 residues. In germline, CDR1 is SGHDN, CDR2 FVKESK. V lost 0 bases and J lost 8; bases outside the gene matches: 11. The CDR3 here is CASSQERRRGGRDEQFF. The CDR3 DNA reads TGTGCCAGCAGCCAAGAACGGAGGCGGGGGGGCCGGGATGAGCAGTTCTTC.

In the case of this clone: This same CDR3 is encoded by further DNA sequences in the sample. The rearrangement links TRBV2 to TRBJ2-5; tentatively, D is TRBD2 (6 bases). Trimming took 8 bases from V and 2 from J, leaving 9 bases between them. The germline gives CDR1 SNHLY, CDR2 FYNNEI. CDR3 length: 12 residues. The CDR3 here is CASGGRQETQYF. CDR3 sequence (DNA): TGTGCCAGCGGTGGGAGGCAAGAGACCCAGTACTTC.

The V call is TRBV5-1, the J call TRBJ2-7; a possible D gene is TRBD2 (6 bases). Germline-derived CDR1 and CDR2 are SGHRS and YFSETQ. The CDR3 is 15 residues long. The ends were cut back, 4 bases at V and 3 bases at J, with 17 bases in the middle. The CDR3 spells CASSRTLALVYEQYF. The DNA of the CDR3 is TGCGCCAGCAGCCGGACACTAGCTTTAGTCTACGAGCAGTACTTC.

The chain employs TRBV28 and TRBJ2-1; 7 bases are shared with TRBD1. The germline CDR1 and CDR2 sequences are MDHEN and SYDVKM. The CDR3 contains 17 residues. V shed 6 bases, J shed 0 bases, and the junction held 11 bases outside the gene matches. In DNA form, the CDR3 reads TGTGCCAGCAGAATTGGACAGGTCCTTAGCTCCTACAATGAGCAGTTCTTC. It codes for CASRIGQVLSSYNEQFF.

CDR3 amino acids: CASSSGQGYNEQFF. For the CDR3, the DNA is TGTGCCAGCAGCTCCGGACAGGGATACAATGAGCAGTTCTTC. The V and J genes are TRBV7-3 and TRBJ2-1; the match to TRBD1 covers 8 bases. The CDR3 loop spans 14 amino acids. The germline V gene encodes CDR1 SGHTA and CDR2 FQGTGA. The V gene end was trimmed by 4 bases and the J gene end by 4 bases; junction bases not matched to a gene: 3.

V usage is TRBV27 and J usage is TRBJ1-5; TRBD1 aligns across 8 bases. Germline CDR1 reads MNHEY; CDR2 reads SMNVEV (reference sequence). This CDR3 is built from 17 residues. V was pared by 2 bases and J by 3 bases, with 9 bases of the junction left unmatched. CDR3 protein: CASSLKTPGQANQPQHF. The DNA of the CDR3 is TGTGCCAGCAGTTTAAAAACCCCGGGACAGGCCAATCAGCCCCAGCATTTT.

J is TRBJ1-2 and V is TRBV29-1; the match to TRBD1 covers 9 bases. Germline CDR1 SQVTM, CDR2 ANQGSEA. The V gene end was trimmed by 8 bases and the J gene end by 2 bases; junction bases not matched to a gene: 6. The CDR3 has 13 amino acids. CDR3 DNA sequence: TGCAGCACTTGGACAGGGGCCAACTATGGCTACACCTTC. As protein: CSTWTGANYGYTF.

V and J are TRBV2 and TRBJ1-2, with 9 bases fitting TRBD1. V trimming: 6 bases; J trimming: 11 bases; junction bases outside the gene matches: 16. In germline, CDR1 is SNHLY, CDR2 FYNNEI. This CDR3 has 15 amino acids. CDR3 region: CASSVPRTGVPMYTF. CDR3 in DNA: TGTGCCAGCAGCGTACCCCGGACAGGGGTCCCTATGTACACCTTC.

The chain is built from TRBV14 and TRBJ2-7; 7 positions match TRBD1. The junction had 11 bases not matched to a gene; V was cut back by 0 bases and J by 3 bases. CDR1 and CDR2 from the germline V gene are SGHDN and FVKESK. CDR3 length: 17 residues. The chain's CDR3 is CASSQDGQDLYDYEQYF. CDR3 nucleotides: TGTGCCAGCAGCCAAGATGGACAGGACTTGTACGACTACGAGCAGTACTTC.

V usage is TRBV21-1 and J usage is TRBJ1-6; TRBD1, the table's D call, was not compared with the DNA. TRBV21-1 is a recognized pseudogene. This CDR3 comprises 16 residues. The CDR3 nucleotides read TGTGCCAGCAGCAAGGGGGCGGGACAGGGTAATTCACCCCTCCACTTT. This sequence encodes CASSKGAGQGNSPLHF.

This clone has only a few counts. The chain links TRBV6-5 to TRBJ1-5; D gene ambiguous. The CDR3 loop spans 12 amino acids. Germline lookup yields CDR1 MNHEY and CDR2 SVGAGI. V lost 5 bases, J lost 9 bases, and 11 bases lay in between. Here the CDR3 DNA reads TGTGCCAGCAGTATCCGCGAGGGGCCCCAGCATTTT. Residues: CASSIREGPQHF.